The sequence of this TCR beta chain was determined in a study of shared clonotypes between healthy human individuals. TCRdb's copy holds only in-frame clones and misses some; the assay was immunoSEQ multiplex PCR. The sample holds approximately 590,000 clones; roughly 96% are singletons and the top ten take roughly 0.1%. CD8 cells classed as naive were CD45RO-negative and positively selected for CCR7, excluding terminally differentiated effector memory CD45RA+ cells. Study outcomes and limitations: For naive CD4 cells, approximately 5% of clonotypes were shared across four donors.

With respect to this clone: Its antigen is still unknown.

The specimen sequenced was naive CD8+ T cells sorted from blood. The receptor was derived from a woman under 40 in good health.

This chain's CDR3 is CASSFSAGWSYGYTF. CDR3 sequence (DNA): TGCGCCAGCAGCTTCTCGGCGGGCTGGAGCTATGGCTACACCTTC. This rearrangement joins TRBV5-1 to TRBJ1-2; no clear D. Germline assignment: CDR1 SGHRS and CDR2 YFSETQ. The V end lost 2 bases, the J end lost 4 bases, and 15 bases lay between the germline ends. CDR3 size: 15 residues.